This TCR beta chain was captured in a study of T cell changes during pregnancy in multiple sclerosis. Trimming pared 5 bases from V and 1 base from J, leaving 13 bases between. The CDR3 totals 15 residues. Germline V gives CDR1 SGHRS, CDR2 YFSETQ. Some clones are missing from TCRdb's copy, which holds only in-frame ones; the method was immunoSEQ multiplex PCR. The table lists approximately 70,000 clones, around 90% of them singletons. Here the sequenced sample was peripheral blood, taken in the second trimester of pregnancy. This TCR was sampled from a female donor in good health, enrolled as a control in a pregnancy study. The rearrangement joins TRBV5-1 to TRBJ2-1, with D maybe TRBD2 (5 bases). The CDR3 region is CASSLEGESYNEQFF. For the CDR3, the DNA is TGCGCCAGCAGTCTAGAGGGAGAATCCTACAATGAGCAGTTCTTC.